The 6 T cell receptor beta chains below were found in one sample sequenced in a study of T cells in Graves' hyperthyroidism and ophthalmopathy. RNA transcripts provided the source from which TCR beta CDR3 regions were amplified. TCR CDR3 underwent first-round RT-PCR with the HTBI primer set. Via MiXCR, TCRdb re-called the multiplex PCR reads, giving one row per CDR3 protein. The table has 150,000 or so distinct CDR3 sequences, approximately 20% seen once; the top ten hold 67%. The sample comprised blood. These receptors were collected from a woman between 45 and 60 years old with Graves' hyperthyroidism that later progressed to Graves' ophthalmopathy.

J is TRBJ2-3 and V is TRBV10-3; the D is unclear. Per the germline V gene, CDR1 is ENHRY and CDR2 is SYGVKD. This CDR3 has 13 amino acids. Between the trimmed V and J ends, which lost 8 bases and 3 bases, there was a span of 12 bases. The DNA of the CDR3 is TGTGCCATCGACCAGGCCGGGACAGATACGCAGTATTTT. Its translation: CAIDQAGTDTQYF.

Details on this clonotype: At one end, the junction sequence differs from germline, possibly due to a read error. The V and J genes are TRBV28 and TRBJ1-2, with no clear D. Germline assignment: CDR1 MDHEN and CDR2 SYDVKM. The CDR3 is 16 residues long. The CDR3 DNA reads as TGTGCCAGCAGCCCCCCCCGCAGCGCCTTCTACTATGGCCACACCTTC. Translated: CASSPPRSAFYYGHTF.

This clonotype was counted only a few times. At one of its ends the junction is not consistent with the germline gene, which may arise from a read error. This chain connects TRBV5-1 to TRBJ2-7, with unresolved D. Germline V gene sequence: CDR1 SGHRS, CDR2 YFSETQ. The CDR3 is made up of 12 amino acids. CDR3 coding DNA: TGCGCCAGCAGCTTGAAGGGTAACGAGCGGTACTTC. Translation: CASSLKGNERYF.

The chain links TRBV5-1 to TRBJ2-7; 10 bases fit TRBD1. The ends lost 6 bases at V and 6 bases at J; junction bases unmatched: 6. This CDR3 has 13 residues. Germline V gene lookup returns CDR1 SGHRS and CDR2 YFSETQ. CDR3 sequence reads: CASKQTGGREQYF. The DNA of the CDR3 is TGCGCCAGCAAGCAGACAGGGGGCCGCGAGCAGTACTTC.

The sample holds many counts of this clonotype. The chain combines TRBV30 with TRBJ2-5; no reliable D call. Trimming left V 2 bases short and J 2 bases short, with 9 bases between. The length of the CDR3 is 13 residues. Germline V gene data show CDR1 as GTSNPN and CDR2 as SVGIG (reference sequence). This CDR3 reads CAWSLTVQETQYF. As DNA, the CDR3 is TGTGCCTGGAGTCTGACTGTACAAGAGACCCAGTACTTC.

This clonotype was found many times. The genes are TRBV3-1 and TRBJ2-1, with 12 nucleotides matching TRBD2. Germline assignment: CDR1 LGHDT and CDR2 YNNKEL (reference sequence). This CDR3 contains 16 residues. V shed 6 bases, J shed 7 bases, and the junction held 10 bases outside the gene matches. The CDR3 region has the DNA TGTGCCAGCAGTCCTTCCGGGACTAGCGGGCTTAATGAGCAGTTCTTC. This sequence encodes CASSPSGTSGLNEQFF.